This T cell receptor beta chain was captured in a study of cytomegalovirus exposure and HLA in healthy donors. With regard to this clone: Its antigen remains unknown.

The study drew the donors from its roughly 120-subject validation cohort, separate from the approximately 700-subject first cohort. The CDR3 totals 15 residues. J gave up 6 bases and V 1 base, and 7 bases lay outside the gene matches. CDR1 and CDR2 from the germline V gene are SGHRS and YFSETQ. Study results and caveats: TCR beta chains numbering 150 to 200 were designated cytomegalovirus-associated. Whilst most TCR sequences proved rare, a subset of public TCRs occurred across many donors. As was reported, the classifier diagnosed cytomegalovirus status with high specificity and sensitivity.

This table comes from immunoSEQ multiplex PCR, and its TCRdb copy is limited to in-frame clones, with some not included. This sample yields about 330,000 clones, of which about nine tenths are seen a single time; over 1% belongs to the top ten. The clonotype originates from a woman aged 25-40 years in good health and CMV-seropositive. This chain joins TRBV5-1 and TRBJ2-5; 9 positions match TRBD1. Input material: PBMCs. The CDR3 spells CASSLQGQGGKTQYF. The DNA of the CDR3 is TGCGCCAGCAGCTTGCAGGGACAGGGTGGAAAGACCCAGTACTTC.